The clone carrying this T cell receptor (beta chain) was seen many times. This sample was taken from a study of spatial heterogeneity in lung cancer. Study summary: At a median of about 22 months after resection, follow-up PBMC samples were sequenced when available.

The CDR3 is 16 residues long. CDR1 is SGHRS and CDR2 is YFSETQ in the germline V gene. V shed 1 base, J shed 6 bases, and the junction held 6 bases outside the gene matches. Time point indicated: blood at routine non-recurrence follow-up after resection. Tumor, nontumor lung or frozen PBMC supplied whole RNA, sequenced without sorting. MiXCR, run by TCRdb on the 5' RACE reads, gives a single entry per CDR3 protein. The sample yields about 52,000 distinct CDR3 sequences, about 7.4% seen once. The rearrangement links TRBV5-1 to TRBJ2-7; 14 bases fit TRBD2. The clonotype originates from a female donor with early-stage non-small cell lung cancer. The sample in question was PBMCs, obtained at follow-up. CDR3 nucleotide sequence: TGCGCCAGCAGCTTGTGGACTAGCGGGGGGTTTGGCGAGCAGTACTTC. Translating it yields CASSLWTSGGFGEQYF. Full variable domain (missing parts from reference TRBV5-1 and TRBJ2-7): KAGVTQTPRYLIKTRGQQVTLSCSPISGHRSVSWYQQTPGQGLQFLFEYFSETQRNKGNFPGRFSGRQFSNSRSEMNVSTLELGDSALYLCASSLWTSGGFGEQYFGPGTRLTVT.